This entry is about one T cell receptor (beta chain). No cognate antigen has been identified for it. Per-nucleotide qualities are absent, and no much larger clonotype sits a single base away. Receptor libraries were prepared by 5' RACE. Sequencing relied on an Illumina HiSeq 2500. A second PCR of about 7 to 12 cycles was run with a J-beta primer mix and a sample-barcoded 5' primer. A unique molecular identifier was introduced onto each TCR beta cDNA molecule by a template-switch 5' adaptor carrying 12 random nucleotides. Each sample yielded at least 3 million CDR3-containing paired-end reads. The Mint cDNA synthesis kit, primed by a TRBC-specific oligonucleotide, was used to synthesize first-strand cDNA from all RNA. After uracil-DNA glycosylase treatment, a first 18-cycle PCR used universal primers M1SS and BC2_uni_R on all cDNA. The authors processed their data as follows. Normalization of each sample was performed by random selection of 1 million high-quality reads, each carrying a distinct molecular identifier. Instead of being binned into consensus sequences, reads that shared molecular identifiers were thrown out. CDR3 identification, clonotype clustering and error correction used MiTCR with a Q25 quality threshold and the strictest error-elimination algorithm. Lower-bound total TCR beta diversity was estimated with a nonparametric unseen species model using Euler transformation. TCRdb reprocessing: public reads trimmed at Q25 with fastp, clones called with MiXCR, in-frame beta chains kept. Rows with a matching CDR3 protein are joined into one entry that keeps the most common DNA and genes. The V and J calls reflect TCRdb's pipeline rather than the authors' work. The sample table records 780,000 or so distinct CDR3 sequences; roughly three fifths of these occur just once. The ten largest clonotypes hold roughly 24% of the sample.

The donors were some 36 Caucasian individuals from Russia, aged about 6 to 95 years, who were systemically healthy. About 9.6 milliliters of peripheral blood were collected from each donor into EDTA-treated Vacutainer tubes. Ficoll-Paque density-gradient centrifugation was used to isolate PBMCs, with at least 7 million per sample. Total RNA was extracted from PBMCs with Trizol reagent, with at least 5 micrograms obtained per sample. For every donor, flow cytometry on a PBMC aliquot measured the percentage of naive CD45RAhigh/CD27high T cells. The sample is drawn from a study of blood T cells in healthy people across ages (dated by TCRdb to the mid-2010s). About the investigation overall: In model experiments, template switching captured about one uniquely barcoded TCR beta cDNA molecule for every two T cells. To track age-related changes in TCR beta repertoire diversity, the study relied on deep sequencing normalized with unique cDNA molecular identifiers. The donors were divided into four age groups: young (average around 16 years), middle-aged (roughly 42), aged (about 56) and long-lived (approximately 74). To avoid experimental bias, donors of different ages were spread randomly across the sequencing lanes. Two additional independent replicas of 1 million unique cDNA reads from the same blood draw were analyzed for two donors (one aged 18 to 29 and one aged 80 or older).

Study-wide findings and limitations: Donor CMV infection status was unknown, potentially confounding age-related changes in expanded clonotypes. There was a strong correlation between observed TCR beta diversity and the percentage of naive T cells measured by flow cytometry. The long-lived group showed more naive CD4+ T cells, fewer expanded clones and increased TCR diversity than the aged group, suggesting age selection. Estimates of total diversity based on one million sequenced T cells were considered lower bounds and underestimates. As age increased, observed TCR beta diversity per million T cells dropped in a roughly linear way, and a significant reduction was already evident by age roughly 40. Conclusive comparison of naive and antigen-experienced compartments was prevented by the profiling of bulk unsorted PBMCs.

CDR1 and CDR2, looked up from the germline V gene, are MDHEN and SYDVKM. V loses 7 bases at its end and J loses 7 bases; junction bases beyond the gene matches: 10. The CDR3 starts with the cysteine, ends with the phenylalanine, and has 14 residues. The kept DNA is CDR3 alone, 42 bases in frame from the first base. The rearrangement combines TRBV28 with TRBJ1-2; TRBD1 agrees with 9 junctional bases. The sequencing input was blood. This clonotype was sampled from a man aged 40-50 years in good health. The nucleotides are TGTGCCAGCAAGGAGACAGGGGGTTCGCTTGGCTACACCTTC. Its translation reads: CASKETGGSLGYTF.